A single sample is the source of the 6 T cell receptor beta chains below, sequenced in a study of OX40 agonist ivuxolimab in advanced cancers. The repertoire was sequenced with immunoSEQ multiplex PCR; TCRdb's copy has only in-frame clones and lacks some. Among some 85,000 clones listed, around 90% were seen once. This specimen consisted of CD4+ or CD8+ T cells sorted from blood, obtained in a trial of the OX40 agonist ivuxolimab. The receptors derive from an adult with an advanced solid tumor such as melanoma, head and neck, liver or kidney cancer.

V and J are TRBV25-1 and TRBJ2-2; 7 bases map to TRBD2. This CDR3 comprises 17 residues. V dropped 6 bases and J dropped 8; count of bases not matched to a gene: 18. In germline, CDR1 is MGHDK, CDR2 SYGVNS. The CDR3 reads CASSPIRTSPRGGELFF. The DNA of the CDR3 is TGTGCCAGCAGCCCGATAAGGACTAGTCCTCGGGGTGGGGAGCTGTTTTTT. The variable domain in full, completed from reference TRBV25-1 and TRBJ2-2, reads EADIYQTPRYLVIGTGKKITLECSQTMGHDKMYWYQQDPGMELHLIHYSYGVNSTEKGDLSSESTVSRIRTEHFPLTLESARPSHTSQYLCASSPIRTSPRGGELFFGEGSRLTVL.

The genes are TRBV5-1 and TRBJ1-1; possibly TRBD1 for D (6 bases). Germline loops: CDR1 SGHRS, CDR2 YFSETQ. This CDR3 is built from 15 residues. V gave up 1 base and J gave up 5 bases, with 15 bases separating them. CDR3 bases: TGCGCCAGCAGCTTGAGTACGGCAGGGGCGACTGAAGCTTTCTTT. It codes for CASSLSTAGATEAFF.

The CDR3 region has the DNA TGCGCCAGCAGTGCTACAGGGCCCCTGAGTGGGACGCAGTATTTT. It specifies CASSATGPLSGTQYF. The chain uses TRBV10-1 and TRBJ2-3; D might be TRBD1 (6 bases). The CDR3 spans 15 residues. Germline-derived CDR1 and CDR2 are WNHNN and SYGVQD (reference sequence). Between the trimmed V and J ends, which lost 4 bases and 9 bases, there was a span of 20 bases.

This clone was seen just once. This chain uses TRBV6-5 with TRBJ2-7; TRBD2 aligns across 15 bases. Trimming removed 5 bases from V and 6 bases from J; junction bases left unmatched: 5. The CDR3 totals 15 residues. Looked up from germline, CDR1 is MNHEY and CDR2 is SVGAGI. The CDR3: CASSTPGLAGGEQYF. The DNA for the CDR3 is TGTGCCAGCAGTACCCCGGGACTAGCGGGAGGCGAGCAGTACTTC.

For this clone: A much bigger clone sits one base away, suggesting this may be a read error. The V gene is TRBV2, the J gene TRBJ1-2; TRBD1 might be the D (6 bases). The CDR3 is 20 residues long. Germline assignment: CDR1 SNHLY and CDR2 FYNNEI. CDR3 sequence: CASSEGRWGANRRGNYDYTF. The CDR3 region has the DNA TGTGCCAGCAGTGAAGGACGTTGGGGGGCTAACAGAAGAGGGAACTATGACTACACCTTC.

CDR3: CASSGIGRGQEAFF. CDR3 DNA sequence: TGTGCCAGCAGTGGGATTGGCAGGGGCCAAGAAGCTTTCTTT. This rearrangement joins TRBV2 to TRBJ1-1, with a weak D call TRBD1 (6 bases). Trimming removed 4 bases from V and 8 bases from J, with 17 bases in between. Germline CDR1 is SNHLY and CDR2 is FYNNEI. CDR3 length: 14 amino acids.